Each of the 27 T cell receptor beta chains below was sequenced from the same sample in a study of shared clonotypes between healthy human individuals. Assay used: immunoSEQ multiplex PCR; TCRdb lists only in-frame clones, some missing. The data contain more than 2 million clones, 90% to 96% of them seen just once; the ten biggest clones take up around 0.13%. The specimen sequenced was naive CD4+ T cells sorted from blood. Subset here: CD45RA+ positively selected. These receptors came from a man between 18 and 29 years old in good health.

This clone was seen only once. The J gene is TRBJ2-1, the V gene TRBV19, with 9 bases lining up with TRBD2. CDR1 LNHDA and CDR2 SQIVND come from the germline V gene (reference sequence). This CDR3 has 17 amino acids. V was pared by 4 bases and J by 5 bases, with 12 bases of the junction left unmatched. This CDR3 is CASSTLRIAGANNEQFF. As DNA, the CDR3 is TGTGCCAGTAGTACCCTCCGGATAGCGGGAGCAAACAATGAGCAGTTCTTC.

On this clone itself: Different DNA sequences within this sample yield the same CDR3. The chain links TRBV6-5 to TRBJ2-6; D unclear. The CDR3 sequence is 13 residues long. Germline lookup yields CDR1 MNHEY and CDR2 SVGAGI. V was clipped by 5 bases and J by 2 bases, with 4 bases between them. The CDR3 loop is CASSRAGANVLTF. CDR3 DNA sequence: TGTGCCAGCAGTCGGGCTGGGGCCAACGTCCTGACTTTC.

CDR3 region: CASSPESVSNQPQHF. CDR3 in DNA: TGTGCCAGCTCACCAGAGAGCGTTAGCAATCAGCCCCAGCATTTT. The chain combines TRBV18 with TRBJ1-5, with D unresolved. Germline V gene lookup returns CDR1 KGHSH and CDR2 LQKENI. V was cut by 2 bases and J by 0 bases, with 8 bases left in between. The CDR3 has 15 residues.

In its sample, this clone was seen once. This chain joins TRBV11-3 and TRBJ1-5; 7 bases are a match to TRBD1. The CDR3 consists of 14 residues. Germline-derived CDR1 and CDR2 are SGHNT and YENEEA. The ends lost 0 bases at V and 9 bases at J; junction bases unmatched: 5. The CDR3 protein is CASSLDRGRLPQHF. DNA of the CDR3: TGTGCCAGCAGCTTAGATAGGGGGCGCTTGCCCCAGCATTTT.

This sequence joins TRBV9 and TRBJ1-4; 7 nucleotides agree with TRBD1. Germline CDR1 SGDLS, CDR2 YYNGEE. V lost 0 bases, J lost 10 bases, and 6 bases stayed unmatched. This CDR3 is 14 amino acids long. In nucleotides, the CDR3 is TGTGCCAGCAGCGTAGGAGACAGGGTTGGAAAACTGTTTTTT. Translated: CASSVGDRVGKLFF.

This chain uses TRBV2 with TRBJ1-1; 8 bases fit TRBD1. This CDR3 spans 13 amino acids. Per germline, CDR1 SNHLY and CDR2 FYNNEI. V gave up 3 bases and J gave up 6 bases; unmatched junction bases: 3. As DNA, the CDR3 is TGTGCCAGCAGTGAGACAGGGGTCGCTGAAGCTTTCTTT. The encoded protein is CASSETGVAEAFF.

This rearrangement joins TRBV6-1 to TRBJ2-1; D perhaps matches TRBD1 (5 bases). Trimming removed 5 bases at V and 4 bases at J, with 9 bases between. The germline CDR1 and CDR2 sequences are MNHNS and SASEGT. CDR3 length: 13 residues. The CDR3 sequence is CASSHTGYNEQFF. CDR3 coding DNA: TGTGCCAGCAGTCATACAGGATACAATGAGCAGTTCTTC.

The CDR3 sequence is CASSFGRRGFGTEAFF. The CDR3 DNA reads as TGCGCCAGCAGCTTCGGCCGGAGGGGGTTTGGCACTGAAGCTTTCTTT. V gene TRBV5-1 combines with J gene TRBJ1-1; tentatively, D is TRBD1 (6 bases). Trimming took off 2 bases at V and 4 bases at J, with 18 bases between the two ends. CDR1 is SGHRS, CDR2 YFSETQ, per germline. This CDR3 is 16 amino acids long. Using reference TRBV5-1 and TRBJ1-1 for the parts outside the CDR3, the full variable domain is KAGVTQTPRYLIKTRGQQVTLSCSPISGHRSVSWYQQTPGQGLQFLFEYFSETQRNKGNFPGRFSGRQFSNSRSEMNVSTLELGDSALYLCASSFGRRGFGTEAFFGQGTRLTVV.

This clone occurred once. The V gene is TRBV5-6, the J gene TRBJ2-1; the match to TRBD2 covers 8 bases. Unmatched junction bases numbered 12, after V lost 1 base and J lost 9 bases. Germline V gene data show CDR1 as SGHDT and CDR2 as YYEEEE. The CDR3 consists of 16 residues. The CDR3 coding sequence is TGTGCCAGCAGCTTGAACCCGGGGGGAGCGGGGGTTGAGCAGTTCTTC. This gives the protein CASSLNPGGAGVEQFF. Variable domain in full (rest from reference TRBV5-6 and TRBJ2-1): DAGVTQSPTHLIKTRGQQVTLRCSPKSGHDTVSWYQQALGQGPQFIFQYYEEEERQRGNFPDRFSGHQFPNYSSELNVNALLLGDSALYLCASSLNPGGAGVEQFFGPGTRLTVL.

J is TRBJ1-4 and V is TRBV28, with 11 bases aligning to TRBD1. The length of the CDR3 is 15 residues. The germline V gene encodes CDR1 MDHEN and CDR2 SYDVKM. After removal of 5 bases from V and 4 bases from J, the junction contained 3 bases not matched to a gene. CDR3 bases: TGTGCCAGCAGTGGGGGGACAGGGGGTAATGAAAAACTGTTTTTT. It translates to CASSGGTGGNEKLFF.

This clone came up once. V and J are TRBV5-1 and TRBJ2-7, with D possibly being TRBD1 or TRBD2 (5 bases each). This CDR3 contains 13 residues. CDR1 SGHRS and CDR2 YFSETQ come from the germline V gene. Trimming shortened V by 5 bases and J by 3 bases, and 12 bases separated the two germline ends. CDR3 coding DNA: TGCGCCAGCAGGGACGGGACGGGCTACGAGCAGTACTTC. This encodes CASRDGTGYEQYF.

In the case of this clone: The same CDR3 arises from other DNA sequences in this sample as well. The chain links TRBV5-1 to TRBJ2-1; 11 nucleotides line up with TRBD2. This CDR3 has 16 residues. Germline V gene lookup returns CDR1 SGHRS and CDR2 YFSETQ. The V segment lost 0 bases and the J segment 3 bases; nucleotides outside the gene matches: 2. The DNA for the CDR3 is TGCGCCAGCAGCTTGGCCGGGACTAGCGGCTACAATGAGCAGTTCTTC. Translated: CASSLAGTSGYNEQFF.

The chain employs TRBV4-1 and TRBJ2-7, with TRBD1 matching over 9 bases. The CDR3 is 17 amino acids. After removal of 1 base from V and 3 bases from J, the junction contained 10 bases not matched to a gene. Germline CDR1 and CDR2: MGHRA and YSYEKL. As DNA, the CDR3 is TGCGCCAGCAGCCAAGTAGCCCCCGGGACAGGGATCTACGAGCAGTACTTC. This translates into CASSQVAPGTGIYEQYF.

This chain connects TRBV27 to TRBJ2-7, with TRBD2 as a possible D gene (7 bases). CDR3 length equals 14 residues. V was pared by 6 bases and J by 9 bases, with 21 bases between. Germline CDR1 is MNHEY and CDR2 is SMNVEV (reference sequence). The CDR3 DNA reads TGTGCCAGCAGCAAAGGGCCGGGGGGCGGCGCGCAGTACTTC. Protein: CASSKGPGGGAQYF.

The rearrangement links TRBV2 to TRBJ2-1; 14 bases line up with TRBD2. CDR3 size: 15 residues. V lost 7 bases, J lost 9 bases, and 8 bases stayed unmatched. The germline V gene encodes CDR1 SNHLY and CDR2 FYNNEI. The CDR3 protein is CASTGPGLAGGEQFF. DNA for the CDR3: TGTGCCAGCACCGGCCCAGGACTAGCGGGAGGTGAGCAGTTCTTC.

This chain connects TRBV12-5 to TRBJ1-6; 7 positions agree with TRBD1. This CDR3 spans 18 amino acids. Germline CDR1 is LGHNT and CDR2 is FRNRAP. With V trimmed by 1 base and J by 2 bases, 8 bases remained unmatched. CDR3 sequence (DNA): TGTGCTAGTGGTTTGGCCCCCACCGACAGGGCCTATAATTCACCCCTCCACTTT. Encoded protein: CASGLAPTDRAYNSPLHF.

The genes are TRBV19 and TRBJ2-7; no definite D call. Germline assignment: CDR1 LNHDA and CDR2 SQIVND (reference sequence). Trimming stripped 9 bases from V and 0 bases from J, with 21 bases between. This CDR3 region has 16 residues. Written as DNA, the CDR3 is TGTGCCAGAAACGTTGGGGTAACCCCTAGCTCCTACGAGCAGTACTTC. Translated, it gives CARNVGVTPSSYEQYF.

The chain links TRBV13 to TRBJ2-2, with D possibly matching TRBD2 (5 bases). The CDR3 loop spans 17 amino acids. Germline V gene data show CDR1 as PRHDT and CDR2 as FYEKMQ (reference sequence). V lost 0 bases to trimming and J lost 1 base, with 12 bases between them. CDR3 amino acids: CASSLGLGSVNTGELFF. CDR3 coding DNA: TGTGCCAGCAGCTTAGGCCTCGGTAGCGTGAACACCGGGGAGCTGTTTTTT.

The V call is TRBV7-2, the J call TRBJ2-5; 8 nucleotides match TRBD1. Germline CDR1 and CDR2: SGHTA and FQGNSA. The trim removed 4 bases at V and 5 bases at J, leaving 6 bases unmatched. CDR3 length equals 14 residues. CDR3 residues: CASSSRQGRETQYF. For the CDR3, the DNA is TGTGCCAGCAGCTCTAGACAGGGGCGGGAGACCCAGTACTTC.

The V and J genes are TRBV6-4 and TRBJ2-7; D might be TRBD2 (6 bases). The CDR3 consists of 15 residues. The V end was cut by 2 bases, the J end by 0 bases, with 11 bases between. The germline gives CDR1 MRHNA, CDR2 SNTAGT. As DNA, the CDR3 is TGTGCCAGCAGTGACGGAAAGCGGGCCTCCTACGAGCAGTACTTC. Translated, it gives CASSDGKRASYEQYF.

The chain combines TRBV5-4 with TRBJ1-6; no definite D call. Germline V gives CDR1 SGHNT, CDR2 YYREEE (reference sequence). The CDR3 totals 16 residues. The V gene lost 2 bases and the J gene lost 0 bases, with 9 bases spanning the gap. The CDR3, as DNA: TGTGCCAGCAGCTTCTATCCAGACTCCTATAATTCACCCCTCCACTTT. This encodes CASSFYPDSYNSPLHF.

The J gene is TRBJ2-1, the V gene TRBV9; 7 bases fit TRBD1. Per the germline V gene, CDR1 is SGDLS and CDR2 is YYNGEE. CDR3 length: 15 amino acids. V trimming: 4 bases; J trimming: 6 bases; junction bases outside the gene matches: 10. In DNA form, the CDR3 reads TGTGCCAGCAGCTTTCAATCGGGACAGATCAATGAGCAGTTCTTC. Residues: CASSFQSGQINEQFF.

The CDR3 DNA is TGTGCCAGCAGTGACTACAGGAACACTGAAGCTTTCTTT. Protein product: CASSDYRNTEAFF. The rearrangement uses TRBV25-1 and TRBJ1-1; D call uncertain. V lost 3 bases to trimming and J lost 1 base, with 6 bases between them. The germline CDR1 and CDR2 sequences are MGHDK and SYGVNS. The length of the CDR3 is 13 residues.

V usage is TRBV18 and J usage is TRBJ1-2; D is ambiguous. V was trimmed by 3 bases and J by 8 bases, leaving 13 bases between them. CDR1 is KGHSH, CDR2 LQKENI, per germline. This CDR3 is 13 amino acids long. In nucleotides, the CDR3 is TGTGCCAGCTCACCGATGGGGATAGAAGGCTACACCTTC. Residues: CASSPMGIEGYTF.

The chain recombines TRBV16 with TRBJ1-1; 7 bases line up with TRBD1. The CDR3 sequence is 14 residues long. The germline V gene encodes CDR1 KGHSY and CDR2 FQNENV. V trimming: 4 bases; J trimming: 6 bases; junction bases outside the gene matches: 8. CDR3 bases: TGTGCCAGCAGCCCCTCAGGGGGTCGGGCTGAAGCTTTCTTT. This encodes CASSPSGGRAEAFF. Full variable domain (remainder filled in from reference TRBV16 and TRBJ1-1): GEEVAQTPKHLVRGEGQKAKLYCAPIKGHSYVFWYQQVLKNEFKFLISFQNENVFDETGMPKERFSAKCLPNSPCSLEIQATKLEDSAVYFCASSPSGGRAEAFFGQGTRLTVV.

Only one count was recorded for this clone. The genes are TRBV9 and TRBJ1-1, with D perhaps matching TRBD1 (5 bases). The CDR3 has 14 amino acids. CDR1 is SGDLS, CDR2 YYNGEE, per germline. The V end was cut by 3 bases, the J end by 1 base, with 10 bases between. In DNA form, the CDR3 reads TGTGCCAGCAGCGCGCAGACAGAGAACACTGAAGCTTTCTTT. Protein product: CASSAQTENTEAFF.

The V call is TRBV11-2, the J call TRBJ2-7; tentatively, D is TRBD1 (6 bases). V gave up 2 bases and J gave up 6 bases, with 14 bases separating them. CDR1 is SGHAT and CDR2 is FQNNGV in the germline V gene. This CDR3 contains 14 residues. The DNA of the CDR3 is TGTGCCAGCAGCTTATCCAGGGGCTCAGGCGAGCAGTACTTC. It is translated as CASSLSRGSGEQYF. Variable domain in full (rest from reference TRBV11-2 and TRBJ2-7): EAGVAQSPRYKIIEKRQSVAFWCNPISGHATLYWYQQILGQGPKLLIQFQNNGVVDDSQLPKDRFSAERLKGVDSTLKIQPAKLEDSAVYLCASSLSRGSGEQYFGPGTRLTVT.